One T cell receptor (beta chain) is described in this entry. The antigen remains unidentified. This sample was taken from a study of T cell responses to AZD1222 COVID-19 vaccine. Study outcomes and limitations: Among the donors, most were white British and more were female, and clonal diversity was possibly underestimated.

The data were produced by immunoSEQ multiplex PCR, yet TCRdb's version contains in-frame clones alone and is incomplete. The table has some 150,000 clones, over 75% seen once; the top ten hold 4.5% to 5.5%. The CDR3 sequence is 14 residues long. Trimming shortened V by 0 bases and J by 5 bases, and 11 bases separated the two germline ends. Germline lookup yields CDR1 MNHEY and CDR2 SVGAGI. The genes are TRBV6-5 and TRBJ2-7, with no clear D. The sequence was collected from an adult who received the MenACWY meningococcal vaccine as a control. Sequenced here: peripheral blood, sampled 28 days after the second dose of the MenACWY control vaccine. CDR3 in amino acids: CASSYSNIANEQYF. The CDR3 bases are TGTGCCAGCAGTTACTCGAATATAGCTAACGAGCAGTACTTC.